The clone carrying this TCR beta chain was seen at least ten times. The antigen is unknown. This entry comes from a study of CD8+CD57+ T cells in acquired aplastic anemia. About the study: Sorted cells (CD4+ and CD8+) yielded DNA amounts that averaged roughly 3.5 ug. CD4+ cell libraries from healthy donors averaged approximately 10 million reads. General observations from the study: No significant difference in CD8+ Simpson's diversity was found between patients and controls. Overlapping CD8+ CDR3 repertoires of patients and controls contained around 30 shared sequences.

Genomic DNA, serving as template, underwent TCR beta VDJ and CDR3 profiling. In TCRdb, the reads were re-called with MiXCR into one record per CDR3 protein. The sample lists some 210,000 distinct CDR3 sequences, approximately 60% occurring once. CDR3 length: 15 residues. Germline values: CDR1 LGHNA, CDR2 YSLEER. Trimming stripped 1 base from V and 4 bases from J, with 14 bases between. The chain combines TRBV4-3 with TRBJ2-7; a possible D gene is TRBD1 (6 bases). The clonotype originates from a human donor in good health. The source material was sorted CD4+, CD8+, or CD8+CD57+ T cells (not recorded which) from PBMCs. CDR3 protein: CASSQGRVQGYEQYF. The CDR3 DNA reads TGCGCCAGCAGCCAAGGAAGGGTACAGGGTTACGAGCAGTACTTC.